These 3 T cell receptor beta chains share one sample of origin, sequenced in a study of beta chain features in type 1 diabetes. Since all of the isolated RNA was reverse transcribed, expressed TCRB transcripts were what got sequenced. Sequencing was performed with immunoSEQ multiplex PCR; in TCRdb, only in-frame clones are kept and a portion is missing. The table has under 90,000 clones, approximately 32% seen once; the top ten hold 0.4% to 0.55%. The material sequenced was stem cell memory CD4+ T cells from blood. These TCRs come from a woman aged 18-29 years in good health.

This clone was seen more than once but under ten times. The V gene is TRBV19, the J gene TRBJ1-1; D not certain. Germline-derived CDR1 and CDR2 are LNHDA and SQIVND (reference sequence). The CDR3 contains 15 residues. With 7 bases removed from V and 3 bases from J, the gap between germline ends came to 18 bases. The CDR3 DNA follows: TGTGCCAGTACCTATCGGGAAGGGCGGGACACTGAAGCTTTCTTT. This translates into CASTYREGRDTEAFF.

V is TRBV25-1 and J is TRBJ2-5, with D possibly being TRBD1 (7 bases). V shed 2 bases and J shed 5 bases, with 9 bases lying between them. Germline V gives CDR1 MGHDK, CDR2 SYGVNS. The CDR3 totals 13 residues. This CDR3 is CASSEAGGETQYF. In DNA, the CDR3 is TGTGCCAGCAGTGAAGCAGGGGGGGAGACCCAGTACTTC.

The table lists this clone with a few counts. The chain carries TRBV29-1 and TRBJ1-2; 8 bases agree with TRBD1. The junction had 0 bases not matched to a gene; V was cut back by 1 base and J by 5 bases. Germline values: CDR1 SQVTM, CDR2 ANQGSEA. The CDR3 is made up of 12 amino acids. The CDR3 DNA reads TGCAGCGTTGAAGGACAGGGGTATGGCTACACCTTC. This sequence encodes CSVEGQGYGYTF.